In its sample, the clone carrying this TCR beta chain was seen a few times. The CDR3 runs 14 residues. Germline CDR1 reads LGHDT; CDR2 reads YNNKEL (reference sequence). Losses at the gene ends were 5 bases for V and 12 bases for J; bases not matched to a gene: 13. Measured with immunoSEQ multiplex PCR; TCRdb has only the in-frame clones, and not every one. The sample holds approximately 90,000 clones; 85% are singletons and the top ten take 35% to 40%. This entry comes from a study of blood T cell repertoires in COVID-19. Study details: The cDNA or gDNA used as material had been derived from T cells, B-cell-depleted T cells, or PBMCs.

This clonotype was sampled from a man aged 80 or over with acute or convalescent COVID-19. The rearrangement joins TRBV3-1 (or the pseudogene TRBV3-2) to TRBJ1-2; 9 nucleotides align to TRBD1. The sequencing sample was made of peripheral blood. Here the CDR3 reads CASSSWLGGQGDTF. CDR3 DNA: TGTGCCAGCAGCTCCTGGTTGGGGGGACAGGGCGACACCTTC.